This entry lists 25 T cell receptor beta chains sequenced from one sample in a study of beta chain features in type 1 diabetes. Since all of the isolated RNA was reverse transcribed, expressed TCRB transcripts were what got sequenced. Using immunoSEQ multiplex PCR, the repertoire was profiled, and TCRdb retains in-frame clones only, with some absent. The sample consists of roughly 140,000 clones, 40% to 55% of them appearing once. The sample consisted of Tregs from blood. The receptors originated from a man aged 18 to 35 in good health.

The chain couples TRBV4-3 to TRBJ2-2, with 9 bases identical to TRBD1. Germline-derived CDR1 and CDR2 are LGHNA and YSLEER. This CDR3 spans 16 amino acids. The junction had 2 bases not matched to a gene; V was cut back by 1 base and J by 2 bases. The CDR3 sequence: CASSQGTGANTGELFF. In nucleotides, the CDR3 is TGCGCCAGCAGCCAAGGGACAGGGGCTAACACCGGGGAGCTGTTTTTT.

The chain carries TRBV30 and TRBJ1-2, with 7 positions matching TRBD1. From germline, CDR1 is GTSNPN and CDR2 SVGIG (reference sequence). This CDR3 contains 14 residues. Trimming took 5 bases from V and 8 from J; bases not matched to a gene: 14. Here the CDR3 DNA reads TGTGCCTGGTCGCGGGGCAGGGGGGTTTACGGCTACACCTTC. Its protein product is CAWSRGRGVYGYTF.

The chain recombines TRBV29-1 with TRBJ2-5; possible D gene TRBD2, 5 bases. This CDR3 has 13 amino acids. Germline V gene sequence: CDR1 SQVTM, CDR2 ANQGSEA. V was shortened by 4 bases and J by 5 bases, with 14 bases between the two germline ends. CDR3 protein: CSVVNSVGETQYF. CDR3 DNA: TGCAGCGTTGTTAATAGCGTCGGGGAGACCCAGTACTTC.

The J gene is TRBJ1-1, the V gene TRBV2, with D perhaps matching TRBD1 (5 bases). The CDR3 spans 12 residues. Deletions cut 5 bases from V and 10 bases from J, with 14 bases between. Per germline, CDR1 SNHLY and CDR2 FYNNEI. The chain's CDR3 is CASSRDGLRAFF. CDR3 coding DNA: TGTGCCAGCAGTCGGGACGGACTAAGAGCTTTCTTT. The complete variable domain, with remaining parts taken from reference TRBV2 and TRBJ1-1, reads EPEVTQTPSHQVTQMGQEVILRCVPISNHLYFYWYRQILGQKVEFLVSFYNNEISEKSEIFDDQFSVERPDGSNFTLKIRSTKLEDSAMYFCASSRDGLRAFFGQGTRLTVV.

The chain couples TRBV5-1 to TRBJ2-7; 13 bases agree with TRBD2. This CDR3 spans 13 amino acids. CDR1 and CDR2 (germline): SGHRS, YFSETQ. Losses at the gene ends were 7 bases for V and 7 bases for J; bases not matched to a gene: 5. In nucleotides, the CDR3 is TGCGCCAGCCGGACTAGCGGGAGTTGGGAGCAGTACTTC. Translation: CASRTSGSWEQYF.

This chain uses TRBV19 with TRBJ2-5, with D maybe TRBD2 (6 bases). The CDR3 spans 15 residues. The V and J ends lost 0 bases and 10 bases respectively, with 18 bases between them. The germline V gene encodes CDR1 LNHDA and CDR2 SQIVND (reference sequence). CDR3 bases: TGTGCCAGTAGTATAGATGCAGGAGGAGGGGTAGGCCAGTACTTC. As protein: CASSIDAGGGVGQYF.

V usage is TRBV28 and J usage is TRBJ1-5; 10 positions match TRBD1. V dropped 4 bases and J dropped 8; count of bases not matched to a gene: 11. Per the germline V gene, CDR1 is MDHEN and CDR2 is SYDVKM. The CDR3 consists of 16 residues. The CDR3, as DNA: TGTGCCAGCAGTTCCCAACGACAGGGGGCAAGGGAGCCCCAGCATTTT. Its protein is CASSSQRQGAREPQHF.

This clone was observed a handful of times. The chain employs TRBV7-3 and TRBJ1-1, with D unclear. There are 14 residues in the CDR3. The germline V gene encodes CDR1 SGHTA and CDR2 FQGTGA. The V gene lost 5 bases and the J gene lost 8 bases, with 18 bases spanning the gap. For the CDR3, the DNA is TGTGCCAGCAGCCTTTATTACTTGAGCAAAGAAGCTTTCTTT. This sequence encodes CASSLYYLSKEAFF.

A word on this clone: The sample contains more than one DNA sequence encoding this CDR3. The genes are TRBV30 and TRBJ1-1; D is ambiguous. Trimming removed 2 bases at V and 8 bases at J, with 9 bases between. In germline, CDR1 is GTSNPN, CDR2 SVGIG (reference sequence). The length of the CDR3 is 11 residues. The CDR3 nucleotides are TGTGCCTGGAGTATGCGGTTCGAAGCTTTCTTT. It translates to CAWSMRFEAFF.

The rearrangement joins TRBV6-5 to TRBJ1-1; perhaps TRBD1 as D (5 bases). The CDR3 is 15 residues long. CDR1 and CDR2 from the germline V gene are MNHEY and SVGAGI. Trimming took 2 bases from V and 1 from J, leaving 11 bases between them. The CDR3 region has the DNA TGTGCCAGCAGTTACAGCAGCGGGGCGAACACTGAAGCTTTCTTT. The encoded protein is CASSYSSGANTEAFF.

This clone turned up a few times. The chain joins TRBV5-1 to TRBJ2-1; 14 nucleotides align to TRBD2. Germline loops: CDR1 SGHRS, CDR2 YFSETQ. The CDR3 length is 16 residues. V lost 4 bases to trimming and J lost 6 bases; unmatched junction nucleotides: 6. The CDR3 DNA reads TGCGCCAGCAGCGTTGCGACTAGCGGGAGGGCCAATGAGCAGTTCTTC. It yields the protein CASSVATSGRANEQFF.

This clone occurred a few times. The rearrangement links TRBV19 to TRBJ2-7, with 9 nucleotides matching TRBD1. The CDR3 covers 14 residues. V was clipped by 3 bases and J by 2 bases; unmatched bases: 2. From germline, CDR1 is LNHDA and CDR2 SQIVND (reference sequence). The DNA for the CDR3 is TGTGCCAGTAGTATGTACAGGGGGCCCTACGAGCAGTACTTC. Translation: CASSMYRGPYEQYF.

The CDR3 protein is CASSFSGRNQPQHF. In nucleotides, the CDR3 is TGTGCCAGCAGTTTTTCAGGGCGGAATCAGCCCCAGCATTTT. The rearrangement links TRBV6-5 to TRBJ1-5; maybe TRBD1 (5 bases). The CDR3 is made up of 14 amino acids. V shed 4 bases and J shed 4 bases, with 11 bases lying between them. Germline CDR1 MNHEY, CDR2 SVGAGI.

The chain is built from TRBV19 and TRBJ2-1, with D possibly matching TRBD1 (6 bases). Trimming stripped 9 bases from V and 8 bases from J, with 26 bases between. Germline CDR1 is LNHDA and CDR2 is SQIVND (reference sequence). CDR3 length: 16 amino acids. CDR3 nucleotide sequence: TGTGCCAGAAGCCTGGACCCGGCAGGGGTGGTGGATGAGCAGTTCTTC. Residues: CARSLDPAGVVDEQFF.

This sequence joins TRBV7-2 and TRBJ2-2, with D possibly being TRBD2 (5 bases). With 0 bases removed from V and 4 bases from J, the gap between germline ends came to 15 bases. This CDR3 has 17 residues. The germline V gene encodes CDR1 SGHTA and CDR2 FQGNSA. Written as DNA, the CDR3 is TGTGCCAGCAGCTTAGCGGTCCACCCGGGATCCACCGGGGAGCTGTTTTTT. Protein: CASSLAVHPGSTGELFF.

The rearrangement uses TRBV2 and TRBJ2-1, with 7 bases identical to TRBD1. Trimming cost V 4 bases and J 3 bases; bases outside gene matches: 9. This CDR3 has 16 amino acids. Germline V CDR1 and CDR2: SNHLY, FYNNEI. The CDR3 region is CASSAMGQIYYNEQFF. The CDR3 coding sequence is TGTGCCAGCAGTGCCATGGGACAGATCTACTACAATGAGCAGTTCTTC.

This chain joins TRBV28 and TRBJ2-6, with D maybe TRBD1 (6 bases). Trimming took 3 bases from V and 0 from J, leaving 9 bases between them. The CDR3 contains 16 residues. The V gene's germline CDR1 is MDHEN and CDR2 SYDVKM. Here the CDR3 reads CASSLTGDSGANVLTF. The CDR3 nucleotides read TGTGCCAGCAGTTTGACAGGAGACTCTGGGGCCAACGTCCTGACTTTC.

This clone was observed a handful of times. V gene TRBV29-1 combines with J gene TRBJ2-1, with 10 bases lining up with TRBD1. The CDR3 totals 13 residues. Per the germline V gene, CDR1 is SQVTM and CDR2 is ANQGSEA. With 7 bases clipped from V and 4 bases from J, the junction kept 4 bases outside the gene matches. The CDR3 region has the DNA TGCAGCGGCGGGACAGGGGCATACAATGAGCAGTTCTTC. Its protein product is CSGGTGAYNEQFF.

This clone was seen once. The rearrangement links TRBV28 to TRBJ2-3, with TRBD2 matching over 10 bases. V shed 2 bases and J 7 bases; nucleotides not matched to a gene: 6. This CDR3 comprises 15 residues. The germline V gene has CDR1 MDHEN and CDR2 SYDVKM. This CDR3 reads CASSLLAGVVHTQYF. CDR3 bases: TGTGCCAGCAGTTTACTAGCGGGAGTTGTTCATACGCAGTATTTT.

CDR3 residues: CASSLFLVGTGELFF. The DNA for the CDR3 is TGTGCCAGCAGCTTGTTTCTAGTAGGCACCGGGGAGCTGTTTTTT. The gene calls are TRBV7-9 and TRBJ2-2, with no clear D. Germline CDR1 and CDR2: SEHNR and FQNEAQ (reference sequence). The V end lost 3 bases, the J end lost 4 bases, and 12 bases lay between the germline ends. The CDR3 runs to 15 residues.

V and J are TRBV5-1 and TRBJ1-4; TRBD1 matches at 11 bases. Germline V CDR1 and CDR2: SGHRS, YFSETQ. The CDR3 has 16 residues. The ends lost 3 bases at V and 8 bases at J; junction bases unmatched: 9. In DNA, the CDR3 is TGCGCCAGCAGCTCTAACCCCGGGACAGGGGGAGAAAAACTGTTTTTT. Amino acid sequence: CASSSNPGTGGEKLFF.

The CDR3 DNA is TGTGCCAGCAGTTTTGGGGACAGGGATAATCAGCCCCAGCATTTT. Encoded protein: CASSFGDRDNQPQHF. This chain joins TRBV28 and TRBJ1-5, with 9 bases lining up with TRBD1. The CDR3 spans 15 residues. J gave up 4 bases and V 3 bases, and 4 bases lay outside the gene matches. The germline V gene encodes CDR1 MDHEN and CDR2 SYDVKM.

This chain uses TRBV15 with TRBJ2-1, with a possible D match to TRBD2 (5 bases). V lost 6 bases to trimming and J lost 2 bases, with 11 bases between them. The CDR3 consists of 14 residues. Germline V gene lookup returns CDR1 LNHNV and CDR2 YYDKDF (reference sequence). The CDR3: CATRGDGPYNEQFF. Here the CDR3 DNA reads TGTGCCACCAGGGGAGACGGCCCCTACAATGAGCAGTTCTTC. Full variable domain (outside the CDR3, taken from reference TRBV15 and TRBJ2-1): DAMVIQNPRYQVTQFGKPVTLSCSQTLNHNVMYWYQQKSSQAPKLLFHYYDKDFNNEADTPDNFQSRRPNTSFCFLDIRSPGLGDTAMYLCATRGDGPYNEQFFGPGTRLTVL.

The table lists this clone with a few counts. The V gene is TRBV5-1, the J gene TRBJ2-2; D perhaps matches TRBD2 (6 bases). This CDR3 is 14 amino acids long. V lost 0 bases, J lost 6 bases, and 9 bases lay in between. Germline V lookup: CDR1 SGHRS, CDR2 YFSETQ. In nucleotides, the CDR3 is TGCGCCAGCAGCTTGGCGACTAGTCCCGGGGAGCTGTTTTTT. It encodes CASSLATSPGELFF.

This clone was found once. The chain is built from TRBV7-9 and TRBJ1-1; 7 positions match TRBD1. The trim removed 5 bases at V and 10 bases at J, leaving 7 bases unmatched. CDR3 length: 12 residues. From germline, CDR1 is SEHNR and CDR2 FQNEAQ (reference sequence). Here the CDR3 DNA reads TGTGCCAGCAGCAGGGACAGACGAAGAGCTTTCTTT. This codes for CASSRDRRRAFF.